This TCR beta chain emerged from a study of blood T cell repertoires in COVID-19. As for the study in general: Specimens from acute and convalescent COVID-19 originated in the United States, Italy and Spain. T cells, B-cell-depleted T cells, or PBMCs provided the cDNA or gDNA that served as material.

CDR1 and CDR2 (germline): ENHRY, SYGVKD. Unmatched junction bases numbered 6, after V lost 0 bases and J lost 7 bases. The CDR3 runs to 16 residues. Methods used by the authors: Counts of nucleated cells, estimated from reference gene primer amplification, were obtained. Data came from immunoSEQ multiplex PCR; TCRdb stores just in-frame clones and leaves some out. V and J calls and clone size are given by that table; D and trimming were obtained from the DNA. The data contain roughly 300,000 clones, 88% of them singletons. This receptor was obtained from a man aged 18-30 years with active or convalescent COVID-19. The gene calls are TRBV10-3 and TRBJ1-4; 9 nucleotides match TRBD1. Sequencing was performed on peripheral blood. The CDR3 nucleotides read TGTGCCATCAGTGAGTCCCGGGACAGGGTGGGTGAAAAACTGTTTTTT. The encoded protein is CAISESRDRVGEKLFF.